The 14 T cell receptor beta chains given below trace back to one sample, sequenced in a study of PD-1 blockade in classical Hodgkin lymphoma. Measured with immunoSEQ multiplex PCR; TCRdb has only the in-frame clones, and not every one. The data show under 70,000 clones, 88% seen once. Every patient experienced relapse after autologous stem cell transplantation, and brentuximab vedotin exposure varied. The material sequenced was peripheral blood mononuclear cells (PBMCs), taken at baseline. These receptor sequences come from a human donor with classical Hodgkin lymphoma.

In its sample, this clone was seen a few times. The rearrangement joins TRBV6-1 to TRBJ2-7; D not resolved. CDR1 and CDR2 from the germline V gene are MNHNS and SASEGT. Trimming stripped 0 bases from V and 0 bases from J, with 9 bases between. CDR3 length: 15 residues. The CDR3 is CASSEAYRSSYEQYF. CDR3 in DNA: TGTGCCAGCAGTGAAGCCTATCGGTCCTCCTACGAGCAGTACTTC.

V and J are TRBV7-9 and TRBJ1-2; TRBD1 matches at 8 bases. V dropped 5 bases and J dropped 2; count of bases not matched to a gene: 16. The CDR3 length is 18 residues. Germline lookup yields CDR1 SEHNR and CDR2 FQNEAQ (reference sequence). The CDR3 region is CASSPRTGRKDINYGYTF. CDR3 nucleotide sequence: TGTGCCAGCAGCCCCCGGACAGGGCGGAAGGACATAAACTATGGCTACACCTTC. The whole variable domain, filled in from reference TRBV7-9 and TRBJ1-2, reads DTGVSQNPRHKITKRGQNVTFRCDPISEHNRLYWYRQTLGQGPEFLTYFQNEAQLEKSRLLSDRFSAERPKGSFSTLEIQRTEQGDSAMYLCASSPRTGRKDINYGYTFGSGTRLTVV.

This clone was detected a few times. The chain is built from TRBV5-5 and TRBJ1-5; D perhaps matches TRBD1 (5 bases). The V gene's germline CDR1 is SGHKS and CDR2 YYEKEE (reference sequence). Trimming removed 4 bases from V and 4 bases from J, with 15 bases in between. CDR3 length equals 15 residues. CDR3 sequence (DNA): TGTGCCAGCAGCCCCCCAGGGCGGGGGAATCAGCCCCAGCATTTT. Its protein product is CASSPPGRGNQPQHF.

This clone was seen a few times. V is TRBV7-9 and J is TRBJ1-6; the D gene is possibly TRBD1 (6 bases). The germline V and J ends were trimmed by 1 base and 8 bases, with 9 bases remaining between them. This CDR3 comprises 14 residues. Germline assignment: CDR1 SEHNR and CDR2 FQNEAQ (reference sequence). CDR3 coding DNA: TGTGCCAGCAGCTTAGTACAGGGCCATTCACCCCTCCACTTT. Amino acids: CASSLVQGHSPLHF.

The CDR3 DNA follows: TGTGCCAGCAGCTTAGAACCAAGGTCCGCCACTGAAGCTTTCTTT. Amino acid sequence: CASSLEPRSATEAFF. The chain couples TRBV13 to TRBJ1-1; unclear D gene. The germline V gene encodes CDR1 PRHDT and CDR2 FYEKMQ (reference sequence). V was clipped by 1 base and J by 4 bases, with 13 bases between them. The CDR3 consists of 15 residues.

The chain links TRBV19 to TRBJ1-5; 9 bases are a match to TRBD1. V lost 0 bases and J lost 7; bases outside the gene matches: 19. Germline CDR1 reads LNHDA; CDR2 reads SQIVND (reference sequence). This CDR3 comprises 20 residues. CDR3 coding DNA: TGTGCCAGTAGTATAGATTTTTGGGAGGACAGGGGCTTGGGGAAGCAGCCCCAGCATTTT. It encodes CASSIDFWEDRGLGKQPQHF.

The chain is built from TRBV4-2 and TRBJ2-1; D uncertain. With 1 base removed from V and 9 bases from J, the gap between germline ends came to 7 bases. From germline, CDR1 is LGHNA and CDR2 YNFKEQ. This CDR3 has 12 residues. CDR3 amino acids: CASSQGAAEQFF. As DNA, the CDR3 is TGTGCCAGCAGCCAAGGGGCCGCTGAGCAGTTCTTC.

The chain carries TRBV5-6 and TRBJ1-5, with D possibly matching TRBD1 (6 bases). Germline CDR1 SGHDT, CDR2 YYEEEE. The CDR3 consists of 13 residues. The germline V and J ends were trimmed by 4 bases and 5 bases, with 10 bases remaining between them. The DNA for the CDR3 is TGTGCCAGCAGCCTAACAGGGTATCAGCCCCAGCATTTT. Protein sequence: CASSLTGYQPQHF.

The chain recombines TRBV7-9 with TRBJ1-5; D not resolved. Germline assignment: CDR1 SEHNR and CDR2 FQNEAQ (reference sequence). CDR3 length: 13 amino acids. Trimming stripped 1 base from V and 7 bases from J, with 8 bases between. The CDR3 region is CASSLDGGQPQHF. The CDR3 DNA is TGTGCCAGCAGCTTAGATGGAGGACAGCCCCAGCATTTT.

The chain combines TRBV7-8 with TRBJ2-5, with D possibly TRBD2 on 6 matching bases. Germline values: CDR1 SGHVS, CDR2 FQNEAQ. CDR3 length: 14 amino acids. The V end lost 1 base, the J end lost 2 bases, and 8 bases lay between the germline ends. In DNA form, the CDR3 reads TGTGCCAGCAGCTTAGTGGGGGGACAAGAGACCCAGTACTTC. Translated, it gives CASSLVGGQETQYF.

The gene calls are TRBV6-5 and TRBJ1-2; 12 bases agree with TRBD1. The CDR3 has 15 amino acids. Germline V gives CDR1 MNHEY, CDR2 SVGAGI. The V and J ends lost 4 bases and 5 bases, in that order; junction bases with no gene match: 5. The CDR3 DNA follows: TGTGCCAGCAGTTCGGGACAGGGGGCGCTTTATGGCTACACCTTC. Encoded protein: CASSSGQGALYGYTF.

J is TRBJ1-2 and V is TRBV19; D may be TRBD1 (6 bases). The V end was cut by 7 bases, the J end by 3 bases, with 12 bases between. Germline V gene sequence: CDR1 LNHDA, CDR2 SQIVND (reference sequence). CDR3 length: 13 residues. The CDR3 protein is CASTPTGYYGYTF. The CDR3, as DNA: TGTGCCAGTACACCAACAGGGTACTATGGCTACACCTTC.

This clone appeared a single time. J is TRBJ1-4 and V is TRBV9, with a possible D match to TRBD1 (5 bases). The germline V gene encodes CDR1 SGDLS and CDR2 YYNGEE. The CDR3 sequence is 14 residues long. The V and J ends lost 0 bases and 6 bases respectively, with 9 bases between them. Written as DNA, the CDR3 is TGTGCCAGCAGCGTAGACAGGTCTCATGAAAAACTGTTTTTT. This codes for CASSVDRSHEKLFF.

The J gene is TRBJ2-7, the V gene TRBV19; D may correspond to TRBD1 or TRBD2 (5 bases each). V gave up 6 bases and J gave up 6 bases, with 18 bases separating them. Germline V gene sequence: CDR1 LNHDA, CDR2 SQIVND (reference sequence). The CDR3 length is 14 residues. Here the CDR3 DNA reads TGTGCCAGTAGAGTGGGACCCGCAAGCGGCGAGCAGTACTTC. Translated, it gives CASRVGPASGEQYF. Full variable domain (remainder filled in from reference TRBV19 and TRBJ2-7): DGGITQSPKYLFRKEGQNVTLSCEQNLNHDAMYWYRQDPGQGLRLIYYSQIVNDFQKGDIAEGYSVSREKKESFPLTVTSAQKNPTAFYLCASRVGPASGEQYFGPGTRLTVT.